Shown below are 20 T cell receptor beta chains from a single sample sequenced in a study of shared clonotypes between healthy human individuals. Only in-frame clones appear in the TCRdb table, and some are missing; sequencing was by immunoSEQ multiplex PCR. There are around 1.9 million clones in the sample; roughly 93% occur only once, and 1.5% to 2% lies in the top ten. Terminally differentiated effector memory CD45RA+ cells were excluded from the naive CD8 cells, which were CD45RO-negative and positively selected for CCR7. Sequenced: naive CD8+ T cells from PBMCs. The receptors were gathered from a man younger than 35 in good health. Some clones in this sample may be carry-over from other donors' samples.

Remarks on this clone: A much larger clone sits a single nucleotide away, making a read error possible. The same CDR3 is also encoded by other DNA sequences in this sample. The rearrangement uses TRBV11-2 and TRBJ1-1, with D perhaps matching TRBD1 (6 bases). Looked up from germline, CDR1 is SGHAT and CDR2 is FQNNGV. Trimming removed 5 bases from V and 3 bases from J, with 10 bases in between. The CDR3 loop spans 13 amino acids. In DNA, the CDR3 is TGTGCCAGCAGCCTAGGGGGGGACACTGAAGCTTTCTTT. Translation: CASSLGGDTEAFF. Looking up the rest from reference TRBV11-2 and TRBJ1-1 gives the full variable domain: EAGVAQSPRYKIIEKRQSVAFWCNPISGHATLYWYQQILGQGPKLLIQFQNNGVVDDSQLPKDRFSAERLKGVDSTLKIQPAKLEDSAVYLCASSLGGDTEAFFGQGTRLTVV.

This chain links TRBV7-8 with TRBJ1-5; D is undetermined. This CDR3 is 16 amino acids long. Between the trimmed V and J ends, which lost 2 bases and 0 bases, there was a span of 11 bases. Germline CDR1 is SGHVS and CDR2 is FQNEAQ. The CDR3 reads CASSLPEADSNQPQHF. The CDR3 DNA reads as TGTGCCAGCAGCTTACCGGAGGCGGATAGCAATCAGCCCCAGCATTTT.

The chain couples TRBV7-9 to TRBJ2-1; D not certain. The length of the CDR3 is 10 residues. Per germline, CDR1 SEHNR and CDR2 FQNEAQ (reference sequence). Trimming pared 8 bases from V and 7 bases from J, leaving 6 bases between. The CDR3 spells CASQYNEQFF. The CDR3 DNA reads TGTGCCAGCCAGTATAATGAGCAGTTCTTC.

The chain is built from TRBV19 and TRBJ2-1; D possibly corresponds to TRBD2 (6 bases). Germline V gene data show CDR1 as LNHDA and CDR2 as SQIVND (reference sequence). V lost 7 bases and J 4 bases, leaving 17 bases between the germline ends. The CDR3 has 15 amino acids. As DNA, the CDR3 is TGTGCCAGTACGTGGGGACTGGCGAGATACAATGAGCAGTTCTTC. It is translated as CASTWGLARYNEQFF.

CDR3 nucleotides: TGTGCCAGCAGCGGGGAAGTAACACATAACAATGAGCAGTTCTTC. Translation: CASSGEVTHNNEQFF. The J gene is TRBJ2-1, the V gene TRBV9; no firm D call. Germline V gene data show CDR1 as SGDLS and CDR2 as YYNGEE. Trimming removed 3 bases from V and 5 bases from J, with 15 bases in between. The CDR3 is made up of 15 amino acids. The full variable domain, with the rest looked up from reference TRBV9 and TRBJ2-1, is DSGVTQTPKHLITATGQRVTLRCSPRSGDLSVYWYQQSLDQGLQFLIQYYNGEERAKGNILERFSAQQFPDLHSELNLSSLELGDSALYFCASSGEVTHNNEQFFGPGTRLTVL.

This clone was detected only once. One end of the junction fails to match germline, which may point to a read error. Within the sample, other DNA sequences also encode this same CDR3. This chain links TRBV29-1 with TRBJ1-1, with unresolved D. The CDR3 covers 13 residues. Germline V gene sequence: CDR1 SQVTM, CDR2 ANQGSEA. CDR3 coding DNA: TGCAGCGTGGAAGACGGGTTGAACACTGAAGCTTTCTTT. It is translated as CSVEDGLNTEAFF.

The J gene is TRBJ1-1, the V gene TRBV9; 7 bases match TRBD1. The CDR3 has 15 amino acids. V was pared by 0 bases and J by 4 bases, with 6 bases of the junction left unmatched. The V gene's germline CDR1 is SGDLS and CDR2 YYNGEE. CDR3 sequence reads: CASSVGQGWITEAFF. In DNA form, the CDR3 reads TGTGCCAGCAGCGTAGGACAGGGATGGATCACTGAAGCTTTCTTT.

The V gene is TRBV4-3, the J gene TRBJ1-2, with D perhaps matching TRBD1 (5 bases). The CDR3 totals 14 residues. Germline V lookup: CDR1 LGHNA, CDR2 YSLEER. Trimming pared 6 bases from V and 3 bases from J, leaving 14 bases between. The CDR3 region is CASSPADSDYGYTF. In nucleotides, the CDR3 is TGCGCCAGCAGTCCAGCCGACAGTGACTATGGCTACACCTTC.

The chain couples TRBV7-5 to TRBJ2-1; the table's D gene call, TRBD2, was not cross checked with the DNA. TRBV7-5 corresponds to a pseudogene. This CDR3 region has 14 residues. CDR3 nucleotide sequence: TGTGCCAGACCTAAGCGGGTGGGCTACAATGAGCAGTTCTTC. It is translated as CARPKRVGYNEQFF.

The genes are TRBV5-1 and TRBJ2-7; D may be TRBD1 (6 bases). Per germline, CDR1 SGHRS and CDR2 YFSETQ. The CDR3 runs 15 residues. Trimming took 2 bases from V and 5 from J, leaving 17 bases between them. The chain's CDR3 is CASSLRQVRVNEQYF. Written as DNA, the CDR3 is TGCGCCAGCAGCTTACGACAGGTGAGAGTCAACGAGCAGTACTTC.

The rearrangement uses TRBV28 and TRBJ1-5; D not resolved. Germline V gene data show CDR1 as MDHEN and CDR2 as SYDVKM. CDR3 length: 17 residues. The V and J ends lost 6 bases and 2 bases respectively, with 20 bases between them. The CDR3 loop is CASSPGPRRTGNQPQHF. The DNA of the CDR3 is TGTGCCAGCAGCCCCGGTCCCCGACGGACGGGCAATCAGCCCCAGCATTTT.

V is TRBV7-9 and J is TRBJ1-1; D gene uncertain. The germline V gene has CDR1 SEHNR and CDR2 FQNEAQ (reference sequence). V lost 3 bases and J lost 4, with 9 bases in between. CDR3 length: 13 residues. The CDR3 DNA follows: TGTGCCAGCAGCTTCCCGTCTGGCACTGAAGCTTTCTTT. Translation: CASSFPSGTEAFF.

The chain combines TRBV27 with TRBJ1-5; D unclear. Per the germline V gene, CDR1 is MNHEY and CDR2 is SMNVEV (reference sequence). The CDR3 sequence is 14 residues long. Trimming removed 3 bases from V and 4 bases from J, with 10 bases in between. CDR3 sequence reads: CASSFAGPNQPQHF. CDR3 nucleotides: TGTGCCAGCAGTTTCGCAGGCCCTAATCAGCCCCAGCATTTT.

The CDR3, as DNA: TGTGCCAGCAGTCGGTTGGGGGGAGGCTACACCTTC. It is translated as CASSRLGGGYTF. The chain has TRBV9 and TRBJ1-2, with D possibly matching TRBD1 (5 bases). The CDR3 sequence is 12 residues long. V gave up 5 bases and J gave up 8 bases, with 13 bases separating them. The germline CDR1 and CDR2 sequences are SGDLS and YYNGEE.

This clone came up a few times. Other DNA sequences of this sample code for an identical CDR3. The chain links TRBV5-4 to TRBJ1-1, with D possibly being TRBD1 (6 bases). The CDR3 length is 11 residues. The germline CDR1 and CDR2 sequences are SGHNT and YYREEE (reference sequence). Trimming cost V 6 bases and J 8 bases, with 11 bases left between them. The DNA of the CDR3 is TGTGCCAGCACCCTCGGGACAGAAGCTTTCTTT. It translates to CASTLGTEAFF.

This chain uses TRBV7-9 with TRBJ1-2; TRBD1 agrees at 11 bases. V lost 3 bases to trimming and J lost 8 bases; unmatched junction nucleotides: 5. This CDR3 contains 14 residues. The V gene's germline CDR1 is SEHNR and CDR2 FQNEAQ (reference sequence). This CDR3 is CASSFKDRGRGYTF. CDR3 nucleotide sequence: TGTGCCAGCAGCTTTAAGGACAGGGGGCGAGGCTACACCTTC.

The J gene is TRBJ1-3, the V gene TRBV7-3; the D gene is possibly TRBD1 (6 bases). CDR1 and CDR2 from the germline V gene are SGHTA and FQGTGA. The CDR3 runs to 15 residues. The ends were cut back, 4 bases at V and 4 bases at J, with 14 bases in the middle. This CDR3 reads CASSWSGDGGNTIYF. The CDR3 nucleotides read TGTGCCAGCAGCTGGTCAGGGGACGGGGGAAACACCATATATTTT.

V usage is TRBV6-6 and J usage is TRBJ1-2; D not resolved. The CDR3 contains 14 residues. Germline lookup yields CDR1 MNHNY and CDR2 SVGAGI (reference sequence). Trimming took 0 bases from V and 3 from J, leaving 8 bases between them. The CDR3 region is CASSYSTAYYGYTF. Here the CDR3 DNA reads TGTGCCAGCAGTTACTCTACAGCCTACTATGGCTACACCTTC.

The chain is built from TRBV7-8 and TRBJ2-3; a weak D match, TRBD1 (6 bases). Trimming pared 6 bases from V and 2 bases from J, leaving 15 bases between. CDR1 is SGHVS and CDR2 is FQNEAQ in the germline V gene. This CDR3 region has 15 residues. The CDR3 loop reads CASRWLGALTDTQYF. CDR3 nucleotides: TGTGCCAGCAGGTGGTTGGGGGCCCTCACAGATACGCAGTATTTT.

This chain uses TRBV2 with TRBJ2-3, with D possibly TRBD1 on 5 matching bases. This CDR3 spans 16 amino acids. V was shortened by 6 bases and J by 0 bases, with 16 bases between the two germline ends. Germline-derived CDR1 and CDR2 are SNHLY and FYNNEI. Written as DNA, the CDR3 is TGTGCCAGCAGCGCTACAGGAGTCTTTAGCACAGATACGCAGTATTTT. Amino acid sequence: CASSATGVFSTDTQYF.